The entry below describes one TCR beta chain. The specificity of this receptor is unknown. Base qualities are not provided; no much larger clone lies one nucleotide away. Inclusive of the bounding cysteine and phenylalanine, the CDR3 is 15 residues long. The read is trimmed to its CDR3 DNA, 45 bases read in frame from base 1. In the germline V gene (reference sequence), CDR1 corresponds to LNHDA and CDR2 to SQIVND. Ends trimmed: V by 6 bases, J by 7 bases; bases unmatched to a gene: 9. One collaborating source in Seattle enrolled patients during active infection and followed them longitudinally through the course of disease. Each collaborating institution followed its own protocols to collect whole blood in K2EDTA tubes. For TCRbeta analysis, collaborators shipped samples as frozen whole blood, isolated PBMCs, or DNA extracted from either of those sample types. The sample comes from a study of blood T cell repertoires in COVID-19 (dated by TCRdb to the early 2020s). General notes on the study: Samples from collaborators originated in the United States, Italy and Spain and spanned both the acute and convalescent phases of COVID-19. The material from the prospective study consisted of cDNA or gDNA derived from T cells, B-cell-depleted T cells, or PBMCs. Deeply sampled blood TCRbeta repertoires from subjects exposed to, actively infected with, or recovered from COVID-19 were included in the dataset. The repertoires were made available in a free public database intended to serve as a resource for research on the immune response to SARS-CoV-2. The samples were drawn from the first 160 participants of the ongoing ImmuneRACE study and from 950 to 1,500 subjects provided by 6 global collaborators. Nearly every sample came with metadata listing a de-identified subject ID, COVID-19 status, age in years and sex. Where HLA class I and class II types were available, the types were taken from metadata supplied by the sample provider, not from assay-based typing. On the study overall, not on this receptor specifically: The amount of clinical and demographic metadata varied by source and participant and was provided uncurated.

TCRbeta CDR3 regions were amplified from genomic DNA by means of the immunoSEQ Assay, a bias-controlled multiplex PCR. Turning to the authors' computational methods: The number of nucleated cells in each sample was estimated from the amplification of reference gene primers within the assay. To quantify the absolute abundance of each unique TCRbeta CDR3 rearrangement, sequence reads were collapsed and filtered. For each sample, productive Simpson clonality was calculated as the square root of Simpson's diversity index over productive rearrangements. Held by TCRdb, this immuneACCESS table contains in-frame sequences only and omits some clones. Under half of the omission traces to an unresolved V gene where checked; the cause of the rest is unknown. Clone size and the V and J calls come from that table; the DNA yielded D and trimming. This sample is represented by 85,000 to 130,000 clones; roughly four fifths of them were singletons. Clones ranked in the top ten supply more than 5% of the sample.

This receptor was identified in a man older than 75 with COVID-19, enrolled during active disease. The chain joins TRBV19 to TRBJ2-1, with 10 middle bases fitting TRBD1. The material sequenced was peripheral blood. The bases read TGTGCCAGTAGCAAACCGGGACAGGGGAGAAATGAGCAGTTCTTC. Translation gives CASSKPGQGRNEQFF. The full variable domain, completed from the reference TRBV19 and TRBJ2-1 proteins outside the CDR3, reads DGGITQSPKYLFRKEGQNVTLSCEQNLNHDAMYWYRQDPGQGLRLIYYSQIVNDFQKGDIAEGYSVSREKKESFPLTVTSAQKNPTAFYLCASSKPGQGRNEQFFGPGTRLTVL.